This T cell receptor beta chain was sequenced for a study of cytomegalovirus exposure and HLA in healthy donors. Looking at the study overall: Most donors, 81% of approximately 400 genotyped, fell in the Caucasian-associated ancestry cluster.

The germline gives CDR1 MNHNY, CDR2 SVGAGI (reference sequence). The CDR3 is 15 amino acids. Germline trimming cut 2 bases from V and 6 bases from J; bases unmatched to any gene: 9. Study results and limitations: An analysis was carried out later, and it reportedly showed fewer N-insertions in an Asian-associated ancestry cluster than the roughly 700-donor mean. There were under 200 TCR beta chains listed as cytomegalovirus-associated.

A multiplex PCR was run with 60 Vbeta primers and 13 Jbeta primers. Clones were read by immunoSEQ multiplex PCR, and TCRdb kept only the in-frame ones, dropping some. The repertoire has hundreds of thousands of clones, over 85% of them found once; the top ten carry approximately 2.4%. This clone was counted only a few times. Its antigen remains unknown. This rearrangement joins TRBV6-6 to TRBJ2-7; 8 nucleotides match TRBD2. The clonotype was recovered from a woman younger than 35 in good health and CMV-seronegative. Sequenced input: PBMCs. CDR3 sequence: CASSYLTGLDSEQYF. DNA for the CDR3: TGTGCCAGCAGTTACCTAACGGGACTAGATTCCGAGCAGTACTTC.